Presented here are 25 T cell receptor beta chains from one specimen sequenced in a study of cytomegalovirus exposure and HLA in healthy donors. Primers for the PCR totalled 60 Vbeta and 13 Jbeta. Measured with immunoSEQ multiplex PCR; TCRdb has only the in-frame clones, and not every one. The sample lists 80,000 or so clones, about 60% occurring once. Sample: PBMCs. Every receptor here comes from a man aged 25 to 45 in good health and CMV-seropositive.

The sample holds one count of this clone. This chain joins TRBV9 and TRBJ2-7; D may be TRBD2 (6 bases). Germline V gene sequence: CDR1 SGDLS, CDR2 YYNGEE. Deletions cut 3 bases from V and 10 bases from J, with 14 bases between. The CDR3 runs to 12 residues. CDR3 sequence reads: CASSGREPIQYF. CDR3 DNA: TGTGCCAGCAGCGGCCGGGAGCCTATACAGTACTTC.

This clone occurred a few times. The DNA of the CDR3 is TGTGCCAGCAGCTTACTAACGGGAAGCAATGAGCAGTTCTTC. Amino acids: CASSLLTGSNEQFF. The chain has TRBV7-2 and TRBJ2-1, with a tentative D call TRBD2 (5 bases). Trimming stripped 2 bases from V and 6 bases from J, with 11 bases between. The germline CDR1 and CDR2 sequences are SGHTA and FQGNSA. This CDR3 contains 14 residues. Looking up the rest from reference TRBV7-2 and TRBJ2-1 gives the full variable domain: GAGVSQSPSNKVTEKGKDVELRCDPISGHTALYWYRQSLGQGLEFLIYFQGNSAPDKSGLPSDRFSAERTGGSVSTLTIQRTQQEDSAVYLCASSLLTGSNEQFFGPGTRLTVL.

J is TRBJ1-2 and V is TRBV18, with 7 bases lining up with TRBD1. Germline lookup yields CDR1 KGHSH and CDR2 LQKENI. Unmatched junction bases numbered 4, after V lost 3 bases and J lost 3 bases. The length of the CDR3 is 14 residues. The CDR3 region is CASSPLGQDYGYTF. In nucleotides, the CDR3 is TGTGCCAGCTCACCGCTAGGACAGGACTATGGCTACACCTTC.

V usage is TRBV15 and J usage is TRBJ2-5, with D possibly matching TRBD1 (6 bases). Germline V gene sequence: CDR1 LNHNV, CDR2 YYDKDF (reference sequence). The V and J ends lost 0 bases and 6 bases respectively, with 14 bases between them. The CDR3 has 15 amino acids. The CDR3 is CATSRDLGAGQTQYF. CDR3 DNA: TGTGCCACCAGCAGAGATTTGGGGGCCGGGCAGACCCAGTACTTC.

The chain carries TRBV6-5 and TRBJ2-7; tentatively, D is TRBD1 (6 bases). This CDR3 spans 13 amino acids. Looked up from germline, CDR1 is MNHEY and CDR2 is SVGAGI. V was shortened by 4 bases and J by 3 bases, with 10 bases between the two germline ends. The CDR3 bases are TGTGCCAGCAGTTCTTCCAGGGGCTACGAGCAGTACTTC. Its protein product is CASSSSRGYEQYF.

The CDR3 DNA follows: TGTGCCAGCAGCGCAGGGATGCAGGTCGGCACGCAGTATTTT. Protein sequence: CASSAGMQVGTQYF. The rearrangement joins TRBV9 to TRBJ2-3, with D possibly being TRBD1 (5 bases). This CDR3 has 14 amino acids. V was cut by 3 bases and J by 9 bases, with 17 bases left in between. The germline gives CDR1 SGDLS, CDR2 YYNGEE.

Only one count was recorded for this clone. The chain has TRBV29-1 and TRBJ1-2, with 7 positions matching TRBD1. Germline CDR1 reads SQVTM; CDR2 reads ANQGSEA. The CDR3 runs 13 residues. The V gene end was trimmed by 7 bases and the J gene end by 3 bases; junction bases not matched to a gene: 8. The CDR3 protein is CSGRQGAYYGYTF. The CDR3 bases are TGCAGCGGACGACAGGGAGCCTACTATGGCTACACCTTC.

This sequence joins TRBV11-2 and TRBJ2-5; 14 positions match TRBD2. V dropped 1 base and J dropped 4; count of bases not matched to a gene: 11. There are 19 residues in the CDR3. CDR1 and CDR2 (germline): SGHAT, FQNNGV. CDR3 sequence (DNA): TGTGCCAGCAGCTTAGTCTTTTCGCTCGGACTAGCGGGAGGAGAGACCCAGTACTTC. Its protein product is CASSLVFSLGLAGGETQYF.

V and J are TRBV2 and TRBJ1-4, with D tentatively TRBD1 (5 bases). The V and J ends lost 6 bases and 8 bases respectively, with 13 bases between them. The CDR3 has 13 residues. Germline V gene data show CDR1 as SNHLY and CDR2 as FYNNEI. CDR3 protein: CASRYFREEKLFF. For the CDR3, the DNA is TGTGCCAGCAGATATTTCAGGGAAGAAAAACTGTTTTTT.

This clone was observed a single time. This chain joins TRBV28 and TRBJ1-1, with a tentative D call TRBD1 (6 bases). Germline-derived CDR1 and CDR2 are MDHEN and SYDVKM. The CDR3 consists of 16 residues. V lost 6 bases, J lost 1 base, and 18 bases lay in between. CDR3 sequence (DNA): TGTGCCAGCAGCCCAAGTATGCAGGGGTCGAACACTGAAGCTTTCTTT. It yields the protein CASSPSMQGSNTEAFF.

The chain carries TRBV6-1 and TRBJ1-1, with a tentative D call TRBD1 (6 bases). Trimming took off 6 bases at V and 1 base at J, with 12 bases between the two ends. This CDR3 contains 14 residues. Germline CDR1 reads MNHNS; CDR2 reads SASEGT. As DNA, the CDR3 is TGTGCCAGCAGAGGAGGACAGTGGAACACTGAAGCTTTCTTT. It yields the protein CASRGGQWNTEAFF.

The chain couples TRBV10-3 to TRBJ2-3; tentative D call: TRBD2 (6 bases). This CDR3 has 14 residues. The germline CDR1 and CDR2 sequences are ENHRY and SYGVKD. The germline V and J ends were trimmed by 8 bases and 5 bases, with 17 bases remaining between them. The CDR3 DNA reads TGTGCCATCGCAAGCGGGTCTGCTGGAGATACGCAGTATTTT. It is translated as CAIASGSAGDTQYF.

This clone turned up a few times. The chain recombines TRBV6-5 with TRBJ1-1, with no clear D. V was shortened by 5 bases and J by 5 bases, with 12 bases between the two germline ends. The germline CDR1 and CDR2 sequences are MNHEY and SVGAGI. The CDR3 extends over 13 amino acids. CDR3 sequence: CASSPGGETEAFF. CDR3 DNA sequence: TGTGCCAGCAGTCCCGGCGGGGAAACTGAAGCTTTCTTT.

The chain uses TRBV6-1 and TRBJ2-1; D remains ambiguous. CDR3 length: 14 residues. Trimming stripped 2 bases from V and 3 bases from J, with 8 bases between. Germline lookup yields CDR1 MNHNS and CDR2 SASEGT. The CDR3: CASSESGRYNEQFF. Here the CDR3 DNA reads TGTGCCAGCAGTGAATCAGGCCGCTACAATGAGCAGTTCTTC.

There are a few counts of this clone. The genes are TRBV6-6 and TRBJ2-1, with 9 nucleotides matching TRBD1. The J segment lost 11 bases and the V segment lost 5 bases, leaving 1 base of the junction unmatched. This CDR3 has 11 residues. Per the germline V gene, CDR1 is MNHNY and CDR2 is SVGAGI (reference sequence). The CDR3 sequence is CASSNRGQQFF. The CDR3 nucleotides are TGTGCCAGCAGTAACAGGGGGCAGCAGTTCTTC.

The chain employs TRBV4-3 and TRBJ2-5; TRBD1 matches at 9 bases. J gave up 4 bases and V 3 bases, and 6 bases lay outside the gene matches. Germline V CDR1 and CDR2: LGHNA, YSLEER. The CDR3 is made up of 15 amino acids. CDR3 coding DNA: TGCGCCAGCAGCCACTCCCTGGACAGGGGAGAGACCCAGTACTTC. Translated: CASSHSLDRGETQYF.

V is TRBV29-1 and J is TRBJ2-3; 7 bases align to TRBD1. The germline V gene encodes CDR1 SQVTM and CDR2 ANQGSEA. The V gene end was trimmed by 5 bases and the J gene end by 3 bases; junction bases not matched to a gene: 8. The CDR3 sequence is 14 residues long. The CDR3 sequence: CSVTTGFGTDTQYF. CDR3 nucleotides: TGCAGCGTTACGACAGGGTTCGGTACAGATACGCAGTATTTT.

The V call is TRBV4-2, the J call TRBJ1-2; the match to TRBD1 covers 8 bases. After removal of 1 base from V and 4 bases from J, the junction contained 5 bases not matched to a gene. The germline V gene has CDR1 LGHNA and CDR2 YNFKEQ. CDR3 size: 15 residues. CDR3 residues: CASSQVTGQGYGYTF. CDR3 nucleotides: TGTGCCAGCAGCCAAGTTACAGGACAGGGCTATGGCTACACCTTC.

The chain couples TRBV4-1 to TRBJ1-2, with 10 positions matching TRBD1. Unmatched junction bases numbered 3, after V lost 1 base and J lost 4 bases. In germline, CDR1 is MGHRA, CDR2 YSYEKL. This CDR3 is 15 amino acids long. This chain's CDR3 is CASSQGDRGSYGYTF. CDR3 DNA: TGCGCCAGCAGCCAAGGGGACAGGGGATCCTATGGCTACACCTTC.

The J gene is TRBJ2-1, the V gene TRBV9; 15 bases are shared with TRBD2. Germline V gene data show CDR1 as SGDLS and CDR2 as YYNGEE. This CDR3 is 15 amino acids long. After removal of 4 bases from V and 7 bases from J, the junction contained 3 bases not matched to a gene. CDR3 bases: TGTGCCAGCAGCCCGGGACTAGCGGGAGGTAATGAGCAGTTCTTC. It codes for CASSPGLAGGNEQFF.

The chain links TRBV29-1 to TRBJ2-7; TRBD2 aligns across 9 bases. J was trimmed by 3 bases and V by 6 bases; bases with no gene match: 15. Germline lookup yields CDR1 SQVTM and CDR2 ANQGSEA. The CDR3 has 16 residues. CDR3 amino acids: CSVRNPGTSTDYEQYF. The CDR3 region has the DNA TGCAGCGTCCGGAATCCAGGGACTAGCACGGACTACGAGCAGTACTTC.

The chain has TRBV27 and TRBJ2-3; D gene uncertain. Germline V CDR1 and CDR2: MNHEY, SMNVEV (reference sequence). The CDR3 loop spans 14 amino acids. V was shortened by 3 bases and J by 2 bases, with 9 bases between the two germline ends. In DNA, the CDR3 is TGTGCCAGCAGTTTTGGGCAGAACACAGATACGCAGTATTTT. This gives the protein CASSFGQNTDTQYF.

The DNA of the CDR3 is TGTGCCAGCAGCTTAGGTTCGGCGGAAGGGGGGGCGCGAGAGACCCAGTACTTC. Residues: CASSLGSAEGGARETQYF. The chain couples TRBV13 to TRBJ2-5, with a weak D call TRBD2 (7 bases). The V end lost 0 bases, the J end lost 4 bases, and 21 bases lay between the germline ends. Per the germline V gene, CDR1 is PRHDT and CDR2 is FYEKMQ (reference sequence). The CDR3 spans 18 residues.

The chain uses TRBV7-6 and TRBJ2-7; maybe TRBD1 (6 bases). Germline values: CDR1 SGHVS, CDR2 FNYEAQ. Trimming shortened V by 4 bases and J by 6 bases, and 13 bases separated the two germline ends. The CDR3 runs to 13 residues. The CDR3 here is CASSSNGGFEQYF. CDR3 sequence (DNA): TGTGCCAGCAGCTCTAATGGGGGCTTCGAGCAGTACTTC.

The rearrangement joins TRBV4-2 to TRBJ1-1; D ambiguous. Germline V CDR1 and CDR2: LGHNA, YNFKEQ. CDR3 length: 14 residues. V lost 4 bases and J 3 bases, leaving 12 bases between the germline ends. CDR3 loop: CASSLEGFDTEAFF. CDR3 DNA: TGTGCCAGCAGCCTCGAGGGATTCGACACTGAAGCTTTCTTT.